This is a list of T cell receptor beta chains from one sample in a study of shared T cell receptors in the human thymus. The method was immunoSEQ multiplex PCR; TCRdb's version includes in-frame clones alone and lacks a portion of them. Seen here are hundreds of thousands of clones, more than 75% observed once, and the top ten hold around 0.0099%. These data are also associated with another study on human thymus T cells.

The sample comprised thymocytes. The receptor source for this set is a boy under two years old with a congenital heart defect. CDR3s include the opening cysteine and the closing phenylalanine or tryptophan. D genes are given only for firm matches. Size is stated for part of the rows, as once, few or many counts, or as a class when the clone is expanded.

13	few	TRBJ2-1	TRBV19	TRBD1	TGTGCCAGTAGGCTACAGGGGGCGAATGAGCAGTTCTTC	CASRLQGANEQFF
15	NA	TRBJ2-7	TRBV29-1	TRBD1	TGCAGCGTTGAGGGGAGACAGGGGGCAGGATACGAGCAGTACTTC	CSVEGRQGAGYEQYF
16	NA	TRBJ2-5	TRBV5-1	NA	TGCGCCAGCAGCTTGGAGCTCGGGACACTCCAAGAGACCCAGTACTTC	CASSLELGTLQETQYF
16	NA	TRBJ1-5	TRBV7-2	TRBD1	TGTGCCAGCAGCGAGGACAGGGAGAGTGGCAATCAGCCCCAGCATTTT	CASSEDRESGNQPQHF
13	once	TRBJ1-1	TRBV5-1	NA	TGCGCCAGCAGCTTGGAGGCAGGCCCTGAAGCTTTCTTT	CASSLEAGPEAFF
13	NA	TRBJ1-1	TRBV5-1	TRBD1	TGCGCCAGCAGCCGGGGACAGGGACCCGAAGCTTTCTTT	CASSRGQGPEAFF
16	NA	TRBJ1-1	TRBV4-2	TRBD1	TGTGCCAGCAGCCACCTAGGGGGCAGGGAGAGCACTGAAGCTTTCTTT	CASSHLGGRESTEAFF
18	NA	TRBJ2-2	TRBV10-3	TRBD1	TGTGCCATCAGTGACCCGGACAGGGGGAAACGGGTCACCGGGGAGCTGTTTTTT	CAISDPDRGKRVTGELFF
19	NA	TRBJ2-4	TRBV5-6	TRBD2	TGTGCCAGCAGCTTGGGGGGACTAGCGGGAGAATCGTCCAAAAACATTCAGTACTTC	CASSLGGLAGESSKNIQYF
13	NA	TRBJ1-2	TRBV28	NA	TGTGCCAGCAGTTTGAAAGGGGGAGCTGGCTACACCTTC	CASSLKGGAGYTF
17	few	TRBJ2-7	TRBV11-2	NA	TGTGCCAGCACCATCCCAGTCCCGGGACAAAATCCCTACGAGCAGTACTTC	CASTIPVPGQNPYEQYF
8	NA	TRBJ2-7	TRBV5-1	NA	TGCGCCAGCAGCAGCCCGCACTTC	CASSSPHF
20	NA	TRBJ2-1	TRBV14	TRBD2	TGTGCCAGCAGCCCCCGGGGGGGACTAGCGGGAGAATCCTCCTACAATGAGCAGTTCTTC	CASSPRGGLAGESSYNEQFF
13	once	TRBJ2-7	TRBV28	TRBD1	TGTGCCAGCAGTGGGGAGACAGGGCCCGAGCAGTACTTC	CASSGETGPEQYF
17	NA	TRBJ1-2	TRBV27	TRBD1	TGTGCCAGCAGTTTCTCTAACGGGACAGGGTTTAACTATGGCTACACCTTC	CASSFSNGTGFNYGYTF
15	NA	TRBJ2-2	TRBV13	NA	TGTGCCAGCAGCTTAGGAGGCGGTGCGACCGGGGAGCTGTTTTTT	CASSLGGGATGELFF
14	NA	TRBJ2-3	TRBV6-5	TRBD1	TGTGCCAGCAGTTACGATACAGGGGCAGATACGCAGTATTTT	CASSYDTGADTQYF
17	NA	TRBJ2-5	TRBV7-9	TRBD2	TGTGCCAGCAGCTTAGTCCCCCCTAGCGGGAGGGGTGAGACCCAGTACTTC	CASSLVPPSGRGETQYF
17	NA	TRBJ2-3	TRBV4-1	TRBD2	TGCGCCAGCAGAACTAGCGGGAGGTGGAGTAGGACAGATACGCAGTATTTT	CASRTSGRWSRTDTQYF
15	NA	TRBJ2-1	TRBV30	NA	TGTGCCTGGAGTGTAGGTAGTATGGGGGGCAATGAGCAGTTCTTC	CAWSVGSMGGNEQFF
16	once	TRBJ2-2	TRBV28	TRBD2	TGTGCCAGCAGTTTACGGCCTAGCGGAAACCCGGGGGAGCTGTTTTTT	CASSLRPSGNPGELFF
12	NA	TRBJ2-7	TRBV4-3	NA	TGCGCCAGCAGCCAAGACCCCTACGAGCAGTACTTC	CASSQDPYEQYF
13	NA	TRBJ1-2	TRBV5-6	NA	TGTGCCAGCAGCTTGAGCGGCAGATATGGCTACACCTTC	CASSLSGRYGYTF
17	NA	TRBJ1-3	TRBV4-3	NA	TGCGCCAGCAGCCAAGAGGTTAAAGGGGATTCTGGAAACACCATATATTTT	CASSQEVKGDSGNTIYF
16	few	TRBJ2-5	TRBV7-9	NA	TGTGCCAGCAGCCCGAACCGGCGGGGCAGCCAAGAGACCCAGTACTTC	CASSPNRRGSQETQYF
15	NA	TRBJ1-4	TRBV5-1	NA	TGCGCCAGCAGCTTGGTGCCAGGGAGGGATGAAAAACTGTTTTTT	CASSLVPGRDEKLFF
16	NA	TRBJ2-1	TRBV27	TRBD2	TGTGCCAGCAGTTTATCGGCACTAGCGGGAGACAATGAGCAGTTCTTC	CASSLSALAGDNEQFF
13	NA	TRBJ2-7	TRBV27	NA	TGTGCCAGCAGTTCCCCGGGTTCCTACGAGCAGTACTTC	CASSSPGSYEQYF
17	NA	TRBJ2-2	TRBV7-8	TRBD1	TGTGCCAGCAGCCCCCTATCCAGGGGGCGTTGCACCGGGGAGCTGTTTTTT	CASSPLSRGRCTGELFF